The present T cell receptor (beta chain) was sequenced within a study of blood T cell repertoires in COVID-19. On the study more broadly: Samples of COVID-19 (acute and convalescent) were obtained from the United States, Italy and Spain. PBMCs, B-cell-depleted T cells, or T cells were the source of the cDNA or gDNA that made up the material.

Per the original data handling: Reference gene primer amplification yielded estimated nucleated cell counts. Clones were read by immunoSEQ multiplex PCR, and TCRdb kept only the in-frame ones, dropping some. V and J calls and clone size come straight from that table; D and trimming were deduced from the DNA. The data contain 90,000 to 100,000 clones, roughly four fifths of them singletons. The source material was peripheral blood. The receptor was derived from a man aged 60 to 75 with acute or convalescent COVID-19.

The CDR3 here is CASSPSFAGATNEKLFF. The CDR3 region has the DNA TGTGCCAGCTCACCAAGTTTCGCCGGTGCAACTAATGAAAAACTGTTTTTT. This chain connects TRBV18 to TRBJ1-4; D not certain. Germline CDR1 KGHSH, CDR2 LQKENI. This CDR3 is built from 17 residues. Trimming left V 2 bases short and J 0 bases short, with 13 bases between. Full variable domain (rest looked up from reference TRBV18 and TRBJ1-4): NAGVMQNPRHLVRRRGQEARLRCSPMKGHSHVYWYRQLPEEGLKFMVYLQKENIIDESGMPKERFSAEFPKEGPSILRIQQVVRGDSAAYFCASSPSFAGATNEKLFFGSGTQLSVL.